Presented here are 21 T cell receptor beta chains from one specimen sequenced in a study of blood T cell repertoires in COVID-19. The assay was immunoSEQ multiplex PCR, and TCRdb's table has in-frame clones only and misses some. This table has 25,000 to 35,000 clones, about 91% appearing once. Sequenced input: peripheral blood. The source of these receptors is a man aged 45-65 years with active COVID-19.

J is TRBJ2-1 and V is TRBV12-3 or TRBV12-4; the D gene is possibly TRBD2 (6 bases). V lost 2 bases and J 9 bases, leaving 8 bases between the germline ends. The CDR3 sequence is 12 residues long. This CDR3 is CASSLLGGEQFF. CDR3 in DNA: TGTGCCAGCAGTTTATTGGGGGGTGAGCAGTTCTTC.

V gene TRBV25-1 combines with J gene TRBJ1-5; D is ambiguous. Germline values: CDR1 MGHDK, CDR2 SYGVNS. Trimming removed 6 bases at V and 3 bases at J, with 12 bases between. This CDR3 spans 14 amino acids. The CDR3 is CASSNTDNNQPQHF. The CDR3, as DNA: TGTGCCAGCAGCAATACAGATAACAATCAGCCCCAGCATTTT.

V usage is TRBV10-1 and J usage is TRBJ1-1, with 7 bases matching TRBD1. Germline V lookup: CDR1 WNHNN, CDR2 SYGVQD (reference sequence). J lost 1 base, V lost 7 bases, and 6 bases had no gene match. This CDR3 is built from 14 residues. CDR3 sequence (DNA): TGCGCCAGCACCAGGGGGTATGGGAACACTGAAGCTTTCTTT. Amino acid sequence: CASTRGYGNTEAFF.

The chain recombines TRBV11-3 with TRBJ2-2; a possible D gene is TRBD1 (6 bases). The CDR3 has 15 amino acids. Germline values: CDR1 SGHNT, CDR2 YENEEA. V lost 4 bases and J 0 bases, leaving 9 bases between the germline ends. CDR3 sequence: CASSSGAANTGELFF. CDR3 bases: TGTGCCAGCAGCTCAGGGGCTGCGAACACCGGGGAGCTGTTTTTT.

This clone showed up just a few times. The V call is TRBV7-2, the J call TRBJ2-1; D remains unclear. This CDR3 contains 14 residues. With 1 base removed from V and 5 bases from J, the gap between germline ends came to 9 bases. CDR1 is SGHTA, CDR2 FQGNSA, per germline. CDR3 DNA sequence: TGTGCCAGCAGCTTAGTCCGGAGAGACAATGAGCAGTTCTTC. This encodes CASSLVRRDNEQFF. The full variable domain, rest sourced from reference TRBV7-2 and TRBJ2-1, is GAGVSQSPSNKVTEKGKDVELRCDPISGHTALYWYRQSLGQGLEFLIYFQGNSAPDKSGLPSDRFSAERTGGSVSTLTIQRTQQEDSAVYLCASSLVRRDNEQFFGPGTRLTVL.

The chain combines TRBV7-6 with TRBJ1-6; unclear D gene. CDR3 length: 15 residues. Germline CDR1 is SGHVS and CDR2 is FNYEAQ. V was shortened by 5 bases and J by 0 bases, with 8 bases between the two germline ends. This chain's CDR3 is CASSAESSYNSPLHF. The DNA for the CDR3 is TGTGCCAGCAGCGCCGAGAGCTCCTATAATTCACCCCTCCACTTT.

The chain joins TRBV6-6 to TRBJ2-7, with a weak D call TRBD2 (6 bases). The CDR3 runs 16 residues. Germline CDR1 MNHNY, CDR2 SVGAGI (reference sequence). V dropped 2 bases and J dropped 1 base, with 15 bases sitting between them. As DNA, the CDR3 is TGTGCCAGCAGTTACGGGGTCGGGGGTTGGTCCTACGAGCAGTACTTC. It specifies CASSYGVGGWSYEQYF.

The chain's CDR3 is CASRDRETQYF. DNA for the CDR3: TGTGCCAGCAGGGACAGAGAGACCCAGTACTTC. The chain recombines TRBV6-5 with TRBJ2-5; TRBD1 might be the D (6 bases). V dropped 6 bases and J dropped 4 bases, with 6 bases sitting between them. This CDR3 spans 11 amino acids. Germline CDR1 MNHEY, CDR2 SVGAGI.

CDR3 region: CASQDRAYTQYF. The CDR3 DNA is TGTGCCAGTCAAGACAGGGCCTATACGCAGTATTTT. The chain links TRBV6-6 to TRBJ2-3; 7 positions match TRBD1. Germline V gene lookup returns CDR1 MNHNY and CDR2 SVGAGI (reference sequence). The junction had 7 bases not matched to a gene; V was cut back by 9 bases and J by 7 bases. The CDR3 spans 12 residues.

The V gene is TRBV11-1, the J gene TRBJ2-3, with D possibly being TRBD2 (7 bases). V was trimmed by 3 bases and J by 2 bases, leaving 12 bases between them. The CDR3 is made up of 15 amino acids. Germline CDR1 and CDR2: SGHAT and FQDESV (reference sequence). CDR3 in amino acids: CASSLGGGFTDTQYF. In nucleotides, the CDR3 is TGTGCCAGCAGCTTGGGGGGGGGCTTCACAGATACGCAGTATTTT.

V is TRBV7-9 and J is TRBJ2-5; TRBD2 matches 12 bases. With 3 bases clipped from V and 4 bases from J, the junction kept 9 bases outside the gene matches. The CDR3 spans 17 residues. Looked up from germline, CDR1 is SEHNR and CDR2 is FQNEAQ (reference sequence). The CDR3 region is CASSLASGGAVSETQYF. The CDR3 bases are TGTGCCAGCAGCTTGGCTAGCGGGGGGGCCGTCTCAGAGACCCAGTACTTC.

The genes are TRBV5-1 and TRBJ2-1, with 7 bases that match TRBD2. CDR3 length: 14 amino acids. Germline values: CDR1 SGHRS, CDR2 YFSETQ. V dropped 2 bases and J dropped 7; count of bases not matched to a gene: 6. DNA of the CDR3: TGCGCCAGCAGCTTCAGCGGGGAGGGGAATGAGCAGTTCTTC. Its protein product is CASSFSGEGNEQFF.

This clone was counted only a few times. The CDR3 spells CASSPRRTGSYEQYF. The CDR3 nucleotides read TGTGCCAGCTCACCTAGGCGGACAGGGTCCTACGAGCAGTACTTC. The V and J genes are TRBV18 and TRBJ2-7, with 8 bases identical to TRBD1. Germline V lookup: CDR1 KGHSH, CDR2 LQKENI. The J segment lost 1 base and the V segment lost 3 bases, leaving 5 bases of the junction unmatched. CDR3 length: 15 amino acids.

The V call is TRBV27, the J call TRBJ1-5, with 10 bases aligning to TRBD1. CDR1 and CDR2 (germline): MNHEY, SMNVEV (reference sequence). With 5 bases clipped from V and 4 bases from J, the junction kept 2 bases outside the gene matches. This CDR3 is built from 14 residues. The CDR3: CASSRTGGNQPQHF. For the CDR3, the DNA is TGTGCCAGCAGTCGGACAGGGGGTAATCAGCCCCAGCATTTT.

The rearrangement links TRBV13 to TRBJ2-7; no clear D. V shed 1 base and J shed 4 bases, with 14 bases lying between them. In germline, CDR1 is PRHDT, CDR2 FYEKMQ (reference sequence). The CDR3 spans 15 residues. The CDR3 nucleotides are TGTGCCAGCAGCTTAGCCGACCAGGCCCGTTACGAGCAGTACTTC. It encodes CASSLADQARYEQYF.

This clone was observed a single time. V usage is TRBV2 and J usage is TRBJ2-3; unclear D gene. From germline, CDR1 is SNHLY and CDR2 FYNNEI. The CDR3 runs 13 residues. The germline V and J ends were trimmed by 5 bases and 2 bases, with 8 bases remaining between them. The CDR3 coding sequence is TGTGCCAGCAGTAACTTCGTCACAGATACGCAGTATTTT. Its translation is CASSNFVTDTQYF.

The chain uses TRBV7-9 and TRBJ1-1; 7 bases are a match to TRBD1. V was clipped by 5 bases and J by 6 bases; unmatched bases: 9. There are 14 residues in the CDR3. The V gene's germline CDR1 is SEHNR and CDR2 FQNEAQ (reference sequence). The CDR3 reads CASSPSGQISEAFF. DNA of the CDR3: TGTGCCAGCAGCCCCTCGGGACAGATTTCTGAAGCTTTCTTT.

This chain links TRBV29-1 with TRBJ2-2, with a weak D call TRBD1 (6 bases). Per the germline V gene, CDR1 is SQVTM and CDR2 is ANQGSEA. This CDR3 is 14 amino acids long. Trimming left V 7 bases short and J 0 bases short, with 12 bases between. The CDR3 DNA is TGCAGCGGCCGGGGACACTCGAACACCGGGGAGCTGTTTTTT. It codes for CSGRGHSNTGELFF.

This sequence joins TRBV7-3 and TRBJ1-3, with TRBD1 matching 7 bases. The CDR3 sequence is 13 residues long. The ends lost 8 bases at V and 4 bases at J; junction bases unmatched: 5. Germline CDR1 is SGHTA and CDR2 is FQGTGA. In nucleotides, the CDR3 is TGTGCCAGCGCCAGGGGGGTAGGAAACACCATATATTTT. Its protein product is CASARGVGNTIYF.

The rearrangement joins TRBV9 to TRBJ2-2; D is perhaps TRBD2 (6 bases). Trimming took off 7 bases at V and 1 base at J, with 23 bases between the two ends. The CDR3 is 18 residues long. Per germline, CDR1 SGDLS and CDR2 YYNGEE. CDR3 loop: CASDSGTYNDVNTGELFF. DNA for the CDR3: TGTGCCAGCGACTCCGGGACTTACAACGATGTGAACACCGGGGAGCTGTTTTTT.

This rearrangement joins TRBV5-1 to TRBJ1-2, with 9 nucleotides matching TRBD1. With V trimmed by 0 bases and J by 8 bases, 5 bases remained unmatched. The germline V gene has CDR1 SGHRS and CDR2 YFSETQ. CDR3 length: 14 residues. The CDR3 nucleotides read TGCGCCAGCAGCTTGGGGACAGGGGTTAAAGGCTACACCTTC. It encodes CASSLGTGVKGYTF. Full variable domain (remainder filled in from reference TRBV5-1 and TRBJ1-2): KAGVTQTPRYLIKTRGQQVTLSCSPISGHRSVSWYQQTPGQGLQFLFEYFSETQRNKGNFPGRFSGRQFSNSRSEMNVSTLELGDSALYLCASSLGTGVKGYTFGSGTRLTVV.